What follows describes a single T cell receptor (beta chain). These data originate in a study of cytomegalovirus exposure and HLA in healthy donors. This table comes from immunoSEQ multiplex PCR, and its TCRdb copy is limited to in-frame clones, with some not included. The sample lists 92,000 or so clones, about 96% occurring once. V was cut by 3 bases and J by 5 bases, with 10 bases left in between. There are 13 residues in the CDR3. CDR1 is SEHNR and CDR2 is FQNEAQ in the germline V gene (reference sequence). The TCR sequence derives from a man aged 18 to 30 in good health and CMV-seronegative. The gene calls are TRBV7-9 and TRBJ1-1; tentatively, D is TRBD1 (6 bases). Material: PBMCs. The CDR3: CASSFTGWTEAFF. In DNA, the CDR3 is TGTGCCAGCAGCTTTACAGGGTGGACTGAAGCTTTCTTT.